Listed below are T cell receptor beta chains from one sample, sequenced in a study of T cells in Graves' hyperthyroidism and ophthalmopathy. TCRdb reanalysed the multiplex PCR reads using MiXCR and keeps one entry per CDR3 protein. The table includes over 150,000 distinct CDR3 sequences, around 17% detected once. Sequenced sample: blood. Receptors originate from a woman between 45 and 65 years old with Graves' hyperthyroidism. Both conserved end residues are trimmed from each CDR3. D genes are given only for firm matches.

CDR3aa	v_gene	j_gene	d_gene	len
ASSGRVNQPQH	TRBV5-1	TRBJ1-5	NA	11
ASSVLWLRVNTEAF	TRBV6-1	TRBJ1-1	NA	14
ASSDPGQANTEAF	TRBV2	TRBJ1-1	TRBD1	13
SATLTGISNQPQH	TRBV20-1	TRBJ1-5	NA	13
ASSLTGPNSGANVLA	TRBV27	TRBJ2-6	NA	15
SSIEGRTNEKLF	TRBV29-1	TRBJ1-4	NA	12
ASSLGWRIRGTDTQY	TRBV5-6	TRBJ2-3	NA	15
ASSFRTSGSGNEQF	TRBV27	TRBJ2-1	TRBD2	14
ASSLGTGRGDTQY	TRBV3-1	TRBJ2-3	TRBD1	13
ASSPYPGTEAF	TRBV27	TRBJ1-1	NA	11
AISESGRRTEAF	TRBV10-3	TRBJ1-1	NA	12
ASSFLGLNTGELF	TRBV27	TRBJ2-2	NA	13
ASSLGTGANSPLH	TRBV7-9	TRBJ1-6	TRBD1	13
ASSLSSVEDTEAF	TRBV27	TRBJ1-1	NA	13
ASSSGTDYGYT	TRBV2	TRBJ1-2	NA	11
AWRTSGYNEQF	TRBV30	TRBJ2-1	TRBD2	11
ASSSVSQYYGYT	TRBV6-1	TRBJ1-2	NA	12
AWREGQGSRQPQH	TRBV30	TRBJ1-5	TRBD1	13
SVSPLAGVGTGELF	TRBV29-1	TRBJ2-2	TRBD2	14
ASSSRDISAEAF	TRBV7-6	TRBJ1-1	NA	12
ASTGTGDQPQH	TRBV6-1	TRBJ1-5	TRBD1	11
ASSLGTGVGYT	TRBV12-3/TRBV12-4	TRBJ1-2	TRBD1	11
ASSLGHPSGANVLT	TRBV6-5	TRBJ2-6	NA	14
SAISGRGQETQY	TRBV20-1	TRBJ2-5	TRBD2	12
ASSFARETQY	TRBV6-2/TRBV6-3	TRBJ2-5	NA	10
ASSQKERINEQF	TRBV12-3/TRBV12-4	TRBJ2-1	NA	12
AREVPGANVLT	TRBV7-2	TRBJ2-6	NA	11
ASSPPGHRMEQY	TRBV18	TRBJ2-7	NA	12